This T cell receptor (beta chain) was obtained from a study of T cells in localized non-small cell lung cancer (dated by TCRdb to about 2020). Background for the entire study: The study analyzed T cell repertoires of about 230 early-stage NSCLC patients, comparing tumors and uninvolved tumor-adjacent lungs. The cohort comprised roughly 220 treatment-naïve NSCLC patients with resected, localized lung tumors. The mean age of the NSCLC patients was about 67 years, with 130 or so men and around 110 women. Overall study results and their limits: Uninvolved tumor-adjacent lung showed the highest T cell clonality, higher than tumor, which suggests more focused antigenic responses in the uninvolved tumor-adjacent lung. A median of 57 of the top 100 tumor clones turned up in the paired uninvolved adjacent lung, and approximately 30 of those clones also ranked among the top 100 of that same adjacent lung. Because multi-region tumor sequencing was not performed, intratumor heterogeneity could not be ruled out. Higher blood T cell density associated with longer overall survival, while higher adjacent-lung clonality associated with shorter survival. Because of the exploratory design, TCR variables were selected using unadjusted p-values without false-discovery rate correction.

The CDR3 has 16 amino acids, counting the end cysteine and phenylalanine. Only CDR3 DNA remains: 48 bases, in frame from the first base. The junction shows trimming of 3 bases on V and 4 bases on J, and the gene matches do not reach 11 bases of it. CDR1 is given as MNHEY and CDR2 as SVGAGI, both from the germline V gene. TCR beta CDR3 regions were sequenced from DNA using the immunoSEQ Assay. Processing in the source paper ran as follows. T cell density was computed as TCR beta template counts normalized to usable DNA estimated by amplifying housekeeping genes. Richness was estimated using the preseqR package, with extrapolation to 400,000 templates for PBMC samples and to 120,000 templates for tissue samples. Clonality was defined by subtracting Pielou's evenness from one. Tissue-enriched TCRs were identified by differential abundance testing using productive amino-acid clonotypes, minimum total count 5 and alpha 0.1. The Jaccard Index and the Morisita Overlap Index were used to measure repertoire overlap between compartments. GLIPH grouped TCR beta CDR3s together with public tetramer-defined viral CDR3s, and a viral motif had to include at least three viral sequences and show V-gene enrichment. TCRdb mirrors the immuneACCESS table, restricted to in-frame sequences. Some clones are absent from its copies; in checked studies, under half trace to an unresolved V gene, and the reason for the others is unknown. That table gives V, J and clone size, and the DNA gave D and trimming. A total of 45,000 to 60,000 clones appear in this sample, roughly 89% of them only once. About 4.8% of the sample is taken by the ten largest.

Concerning this clone itself: No antigen is known for it. It has no much larger one-base neighbor in the sample; base qualities were not kept.

At diagnosis, peripheral blood, uninvolved tumor-adjacent lung and tumor were collected and were preserved as a mix of fresh-frozen and FFPE material. Blood samples were analyzed as peripheral blood mononuclear cells for TCR repertoire profiling. The sequence joins TRBV6-5 to TRBJ2-7; 8 nucleotides in the junction match TRBD1. Sequences were derived from peripheral blood, sampled before any cancer treatment. The receptor's source is a woman aged 35-75 years with stage I lung adenocarcinoma. The sequenced DNA: TGTGCCAGCAGTTATAGGGACAGGTCCCTACCTTACGAGCAGTACTTC. Its translation reads: CASSYRDRSLPYEQYF.